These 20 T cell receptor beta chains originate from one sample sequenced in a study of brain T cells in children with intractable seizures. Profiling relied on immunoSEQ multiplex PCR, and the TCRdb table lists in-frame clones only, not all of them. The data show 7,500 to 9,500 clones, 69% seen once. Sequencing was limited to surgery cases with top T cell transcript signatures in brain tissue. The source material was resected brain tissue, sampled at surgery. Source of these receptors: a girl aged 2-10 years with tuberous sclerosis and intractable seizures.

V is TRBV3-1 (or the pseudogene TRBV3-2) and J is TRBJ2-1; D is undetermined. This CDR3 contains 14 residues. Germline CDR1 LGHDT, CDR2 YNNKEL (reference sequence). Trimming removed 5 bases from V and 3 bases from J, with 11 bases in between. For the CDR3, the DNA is TGTGCCAGCAGCGACGTCACGGTCTACAATGAGCAGTTCTTC. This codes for CASSDVTVYNEQFF.

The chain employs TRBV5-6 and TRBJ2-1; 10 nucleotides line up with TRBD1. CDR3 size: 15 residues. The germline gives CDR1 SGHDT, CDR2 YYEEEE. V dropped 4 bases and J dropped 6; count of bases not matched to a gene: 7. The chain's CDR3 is CASSPGTGAPNEQFF. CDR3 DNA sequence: TGTGCCAGCAGCCCCGGGACAGGGGCCCCCAATGAGCAGTTCTTC.

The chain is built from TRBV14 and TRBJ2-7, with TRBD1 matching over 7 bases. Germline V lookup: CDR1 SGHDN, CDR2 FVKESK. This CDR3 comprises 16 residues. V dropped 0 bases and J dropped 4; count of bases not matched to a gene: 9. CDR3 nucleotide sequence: TGTGCCAGCAGCCAAGATCAGGAGACAGGGCTGTACGAGCAGTACTTC. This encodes CASSQDQETGLYEQYF.

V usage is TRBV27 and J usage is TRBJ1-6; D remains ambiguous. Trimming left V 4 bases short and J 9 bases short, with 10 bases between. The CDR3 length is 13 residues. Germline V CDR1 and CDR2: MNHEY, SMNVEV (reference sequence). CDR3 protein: CASSSDKTSPLHF. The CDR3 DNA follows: TGTGCCAGCAGTTCCGACAAGACTTCACCCCTCCACTTT.

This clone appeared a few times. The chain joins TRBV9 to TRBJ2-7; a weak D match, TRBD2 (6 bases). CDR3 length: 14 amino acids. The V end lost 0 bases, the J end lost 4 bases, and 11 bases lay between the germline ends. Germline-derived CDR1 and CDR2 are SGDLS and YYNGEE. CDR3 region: CASSVEGAGYEQYF. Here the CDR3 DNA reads TGTGCCAGCAGCGTAGAAGGGGCGGGATACGAGCAGTACTTC.

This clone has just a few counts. For the CDR3, the DNA is TGTGCCAGCAGCTCACAAGACGGGCGATCCTCTGGAAACACCATATATTTT. It specifies CASSSQDGRSSGNTIYF. The rearrangement joins TRBV5-6 to TRBJ1-3; D remains ambiguous. V lost 3 bases and J 0 bases, leaving 16 bases between the germline ends. This CDR3 contains 17 residues. Germline V gene sequence: CDR1 SGHDT, CDR2 YYEEEE.

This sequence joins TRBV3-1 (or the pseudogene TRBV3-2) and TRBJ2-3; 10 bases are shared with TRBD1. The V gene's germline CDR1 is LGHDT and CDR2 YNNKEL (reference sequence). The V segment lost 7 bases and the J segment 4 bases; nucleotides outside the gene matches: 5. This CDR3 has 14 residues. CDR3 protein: CASTDRGLADTQYF. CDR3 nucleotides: TGTGCCAGCACCGACAGGGGGCTTGCAGATACGCAGTATTTT.

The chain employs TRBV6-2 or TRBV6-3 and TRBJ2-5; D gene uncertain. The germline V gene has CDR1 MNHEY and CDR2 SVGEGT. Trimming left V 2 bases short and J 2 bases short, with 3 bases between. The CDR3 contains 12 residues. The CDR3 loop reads CASSYPQETQYF. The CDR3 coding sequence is TGTGCCAGCAGTTACCCTCAAGAGACCCAGTACTTC.

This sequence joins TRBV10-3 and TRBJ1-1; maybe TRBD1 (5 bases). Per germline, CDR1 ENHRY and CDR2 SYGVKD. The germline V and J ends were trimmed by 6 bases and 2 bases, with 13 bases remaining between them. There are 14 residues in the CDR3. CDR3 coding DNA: TGTGCCATCAGACACGGGACGGACAACACTGAAGCTTTCTTT. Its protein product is CAIRHGTDNTEAFF.

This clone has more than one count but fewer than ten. Written as DNA, the CDR3 is TGCGCCAGCAGCTTGGTAGTTGGGGTAGGGGATTATGGCTACACCTTC. This codes for CASSLVVGVGDYGYTF. This chain uses TRBV5-1 with TRBJ1-2; maybe TRBD1 (5 bases). CDR1 and CDR2 (germline): SGHRS, YFSETQ. The CDR3 spans 16 residues. V was trimmed by 0 bases and J by 5 bases, leaving 17 bases between them.

The CDR3 coding sequence is TGTGCCAGCAGCTTATCAGGAGGAGAGACCCAGTACTTC. Protein sequence: CASSLSGGETQYF. The chain joins TRBV7-3 to TRBJ2-5, with a tentative D call TRBD2 (5 bases). Germline assignment: CDR1 SGHTA and CDR2 FQGTGA. Trimming left V 2 bases short and J 4 bases short, with 8 bases between. The CDR3 consists of 13 residues.

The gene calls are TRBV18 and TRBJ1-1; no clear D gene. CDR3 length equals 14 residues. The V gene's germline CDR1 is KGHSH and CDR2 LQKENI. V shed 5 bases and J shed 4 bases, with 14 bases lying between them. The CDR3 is CASSSSRSLTEAFF. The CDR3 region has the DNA TGTGCCAGCTCATCGTCCAGGAGTCTCACTGAAGCTTTCTTT.

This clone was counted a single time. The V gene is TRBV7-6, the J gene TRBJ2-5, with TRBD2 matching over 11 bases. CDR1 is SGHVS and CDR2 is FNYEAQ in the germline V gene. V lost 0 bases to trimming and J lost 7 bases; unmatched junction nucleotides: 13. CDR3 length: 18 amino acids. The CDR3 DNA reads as TGTGCCAGCAGCTTAGCAGCCGGGGCCCTAGCGGGGGGACGGACCCAGTACTTC. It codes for CASSLAAGALAGGRTQYF.

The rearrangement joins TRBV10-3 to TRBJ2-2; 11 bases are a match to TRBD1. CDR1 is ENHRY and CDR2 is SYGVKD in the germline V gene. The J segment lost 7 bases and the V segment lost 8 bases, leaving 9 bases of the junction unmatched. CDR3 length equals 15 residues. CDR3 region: CAIRPGTGGGGELFF. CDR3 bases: TGTGCCATCCGCCCAGGGACAGGGGGGGGCGGGGAGCTGTTTTTT.

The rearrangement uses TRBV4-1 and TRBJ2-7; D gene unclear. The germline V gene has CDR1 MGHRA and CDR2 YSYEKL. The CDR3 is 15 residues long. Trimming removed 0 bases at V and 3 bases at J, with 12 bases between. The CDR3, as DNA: TGCGCCAGCAGCCAAGAAAGTCGACTTTTCTACGAGCAGTACTTC. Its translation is CASSQESRLFYEQYF.

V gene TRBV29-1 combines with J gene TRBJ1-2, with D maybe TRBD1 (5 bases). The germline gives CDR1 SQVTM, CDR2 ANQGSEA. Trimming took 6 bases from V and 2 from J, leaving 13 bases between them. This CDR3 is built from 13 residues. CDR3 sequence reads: CSVPSWGNYGYTF. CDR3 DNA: TGCAGCGTCCCATCGTGGGGGAACTATGGCTACACCTTC.

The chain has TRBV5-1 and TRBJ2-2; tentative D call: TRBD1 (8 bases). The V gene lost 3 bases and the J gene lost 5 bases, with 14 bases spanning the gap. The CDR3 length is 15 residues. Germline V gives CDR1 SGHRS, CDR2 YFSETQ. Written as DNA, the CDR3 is TGCGCCAGCAGCTCAGGACAGGGAGGGACCGGGGAGCTGTTTTTT. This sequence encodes CASSSGQGGTGELFF. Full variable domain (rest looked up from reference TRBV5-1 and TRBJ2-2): KAGVTQTPRYLIKTRGQQVTLSCSPISGHRSVSWYQQTPGQGLQFLFEYFSETQRNKGNFPGRFSGRQFSNSRSEMNVSTLELGDSALYLCASSSGQGGTGELFFGEGSRLTVL.

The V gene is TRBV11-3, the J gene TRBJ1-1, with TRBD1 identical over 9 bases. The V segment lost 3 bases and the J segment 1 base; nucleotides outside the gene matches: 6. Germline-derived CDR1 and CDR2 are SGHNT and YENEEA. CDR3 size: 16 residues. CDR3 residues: CASSFNRQGENTEAFF. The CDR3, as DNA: TGTGCCAGCAGCTTCAATCGACAGGGGGAGAACACTGAAGCTTTCTTT.

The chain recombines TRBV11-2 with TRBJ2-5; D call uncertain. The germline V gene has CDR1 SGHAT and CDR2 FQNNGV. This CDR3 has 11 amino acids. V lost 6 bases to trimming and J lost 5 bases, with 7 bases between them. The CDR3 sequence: CASRLVETQYF. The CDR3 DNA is TGTGCCAGCAGACTGGTGGAGACCCAGTACTTC.

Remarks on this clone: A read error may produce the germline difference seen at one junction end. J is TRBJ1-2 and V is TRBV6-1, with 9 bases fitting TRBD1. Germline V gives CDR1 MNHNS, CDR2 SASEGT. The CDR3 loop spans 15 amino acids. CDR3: CASSEETGGGYGYTF. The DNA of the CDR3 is TGTGCCAGCAGCGAAGAAACAGGGGGCGGCTATGGCTACACCTTC.